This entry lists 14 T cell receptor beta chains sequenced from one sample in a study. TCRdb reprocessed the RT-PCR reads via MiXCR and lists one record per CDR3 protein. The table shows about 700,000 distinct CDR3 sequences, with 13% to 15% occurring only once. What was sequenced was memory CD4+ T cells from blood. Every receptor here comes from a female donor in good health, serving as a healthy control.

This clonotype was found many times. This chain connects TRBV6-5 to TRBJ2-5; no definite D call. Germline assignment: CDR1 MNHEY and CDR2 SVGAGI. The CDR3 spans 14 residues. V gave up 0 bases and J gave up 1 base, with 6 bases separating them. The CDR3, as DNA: TGTGCCAGCAGTTACTCGAGCGTCCAAGAGACCCAGTACTTC. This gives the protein CASSYSSVQETQYF.

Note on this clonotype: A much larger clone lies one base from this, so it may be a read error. The CDR3 coding sequence is TGCAGTGCTAGAAGGACAGGAACGAATGAGCAGTTCTTC. Its protein product is CSARRTGTNEQFF. V is TRBV20-1 and J is TRBJ2-1; 7 nucleotides align to TRBD1. Germline-derived CDR1 and CDR2 are DFQATT and SNEGSKA (reference sequence). V lost 2 bases and J lost 7; bases outside the gene matches: 5. This CDR3 is 13 amino acids long.

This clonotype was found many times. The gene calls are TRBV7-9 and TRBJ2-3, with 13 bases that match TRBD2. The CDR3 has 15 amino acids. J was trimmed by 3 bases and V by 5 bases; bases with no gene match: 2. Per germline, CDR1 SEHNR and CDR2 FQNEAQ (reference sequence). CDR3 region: CASSAGLAGTDTQYF. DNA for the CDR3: TGTGCCAGCAGCGCGGGACTAGCGGGAACAGATACGCAGTATTTT. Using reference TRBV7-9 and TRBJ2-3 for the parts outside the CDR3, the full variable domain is DTGVSQNPRHKITKRGQNVTFRCDPISEHNRLYWYRQTLGQGPEFLTYFQNEAQLEKSRLLSDRFSAERPKGSFSTLEIQRTEQGDSAMYLCASSAGLAGTDTQYFGPGTRLTVL.

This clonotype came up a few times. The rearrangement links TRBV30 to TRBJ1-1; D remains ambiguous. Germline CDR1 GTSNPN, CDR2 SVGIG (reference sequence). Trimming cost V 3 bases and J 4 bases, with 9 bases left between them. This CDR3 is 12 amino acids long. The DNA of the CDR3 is TGTGCCTGGAGATCGGTCAGCACTGAAGCTTTCTTT. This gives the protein CAWRSVSTEAFF.

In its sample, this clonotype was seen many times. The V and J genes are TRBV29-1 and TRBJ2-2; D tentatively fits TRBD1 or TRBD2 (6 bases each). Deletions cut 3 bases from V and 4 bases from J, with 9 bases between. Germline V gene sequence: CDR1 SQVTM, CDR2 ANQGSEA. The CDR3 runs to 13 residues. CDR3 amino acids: CSVDGGLTGELFF. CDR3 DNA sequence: TGCAGCGTTGACGGGGGCCTCACCGGGGAGCTGTTTTTT.

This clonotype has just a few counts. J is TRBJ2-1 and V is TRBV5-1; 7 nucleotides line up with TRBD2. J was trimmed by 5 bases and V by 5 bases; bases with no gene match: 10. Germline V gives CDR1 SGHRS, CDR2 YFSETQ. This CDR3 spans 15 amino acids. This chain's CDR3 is CASSWIGLGDNEQFF. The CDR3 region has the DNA TGCGCCAGCAGTTGGATTGGACTAGGAGACAATGAGCAGTTCTTC.

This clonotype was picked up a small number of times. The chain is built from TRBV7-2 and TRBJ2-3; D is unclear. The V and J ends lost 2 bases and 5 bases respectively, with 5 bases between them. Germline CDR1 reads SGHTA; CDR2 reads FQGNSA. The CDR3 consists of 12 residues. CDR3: CASSLYEDTQYF. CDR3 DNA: TGTGCCAGCAGCTTATATGAAGATACGCAGTATTTT.

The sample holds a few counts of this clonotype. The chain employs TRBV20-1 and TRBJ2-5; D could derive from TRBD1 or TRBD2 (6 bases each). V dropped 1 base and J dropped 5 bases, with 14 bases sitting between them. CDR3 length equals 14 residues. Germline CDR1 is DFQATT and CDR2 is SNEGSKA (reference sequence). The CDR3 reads CSARVPGAGETQYF. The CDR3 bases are TGCAGTGCTAGAGTCCCGGGGGCCGGGGAGACCCAGTACTTC.

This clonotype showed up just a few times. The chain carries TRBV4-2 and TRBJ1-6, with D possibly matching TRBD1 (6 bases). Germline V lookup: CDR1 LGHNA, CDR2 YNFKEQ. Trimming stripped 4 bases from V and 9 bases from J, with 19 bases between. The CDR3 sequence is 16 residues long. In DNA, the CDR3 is TGTGCCAGCAGCCGAGAAGAGCCAGGGGCGGGTTCACCCCTCCACTTT. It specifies CASSREEPGAGSPLHF.

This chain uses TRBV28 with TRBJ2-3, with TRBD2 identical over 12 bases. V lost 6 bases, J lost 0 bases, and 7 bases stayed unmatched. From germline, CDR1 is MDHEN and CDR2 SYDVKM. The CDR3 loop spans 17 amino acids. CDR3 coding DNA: TGTGCCAGCAGGTCTACGACTAGCGGGGGCAGCACAGATACGCAGTATTTT. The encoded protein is CASRSTTSGGSTDTQYF.

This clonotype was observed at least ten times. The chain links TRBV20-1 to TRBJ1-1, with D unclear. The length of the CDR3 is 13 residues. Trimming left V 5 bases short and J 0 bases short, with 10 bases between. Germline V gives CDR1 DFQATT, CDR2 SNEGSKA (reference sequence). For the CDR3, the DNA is TGCAGTGCTCAAAGGGCCCTGAACACTGAAGCTTTCTTT. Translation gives CSAQRALNTEAFF.

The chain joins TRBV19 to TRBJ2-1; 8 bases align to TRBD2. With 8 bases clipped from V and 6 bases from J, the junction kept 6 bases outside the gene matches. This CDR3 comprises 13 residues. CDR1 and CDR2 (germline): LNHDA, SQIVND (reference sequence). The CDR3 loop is CASRSGGCNEQFF. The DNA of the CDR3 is TGTGCCAGTCGAAGCGGGGGATGCAATGAGCAGTTCTTC.

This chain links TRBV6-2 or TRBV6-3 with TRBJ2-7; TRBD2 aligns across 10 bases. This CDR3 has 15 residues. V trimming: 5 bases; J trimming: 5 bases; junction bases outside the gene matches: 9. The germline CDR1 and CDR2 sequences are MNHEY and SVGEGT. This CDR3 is CASSHSASGSNEQYF. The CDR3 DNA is TGTGCCAGCAGTCATTCGGCTAGCGGGAGCAACGAGCAGTACTTC.

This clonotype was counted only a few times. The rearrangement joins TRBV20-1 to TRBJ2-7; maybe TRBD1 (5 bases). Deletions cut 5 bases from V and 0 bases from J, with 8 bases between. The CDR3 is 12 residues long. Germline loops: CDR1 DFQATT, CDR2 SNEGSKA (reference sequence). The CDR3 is CSAATDSYEQYF. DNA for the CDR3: TGCAGTGCTGCGACAGACTCCTACGAGCAGTACTTC.